This entry lists 19 T cell receptor beta chains sequenced from one sample in a study of shared clonotypes between healthy human individuals. Generated by immunoSEQ multiplex PCR, the TCRdb table keeps only in-frame clones and is missing some. Of 850,000 to 1,200,000 clones listed, around four fifths are singletons. Sequencing was carried out using memory CD4+ T cells sorted from blood. Regarding subset: CD45RA-negative fraction. These receptors were obtained from a man between 18 and 35 years old in good health.

In its sample, this clone was seen a few times. CDR3 in DNA: TGTGCCACCAGCAGAAGAGGGGGGAGTGGCAATCAGCCCCAGCATTTT. This translates into CATSRRGGSGNQPQHF. J is TRBJ1-5 and V is TRBV15; perhaps TRBD1 as D (6 bases). In germline, CDR1 is LNHNV, CDR2 YYDKDF (reference sequence). CDR3 length: 16 residues. Trimming removed 2 bases at V and 2 bases at J, with 13 bases between.

This sequence joins TRBV4-2 and TRBJ2-7, with D possibly TRBD1 on 6 matching bases. Trimming removed 0 bases at V and 4 bases at J, with 13 bases between. The germline CDR1 and CDR2 sequences are LGHNA and YNFKEQ. There are 15 residues in the CDR3. The CDR3 sequence: CASSQEVLGGYEQYF. The CDR3 coding sequence is TGTGCCAGCAGCCAAGAGGTTCTAGGGGGATACGAGCAGTACTTC.

The chain links TRBV12-2 to TRBJ2-1; the D segment call TRBD2 is taken from the table without a DNA check. TRBV12-2 is marked as a pseudogene. This CDR3 region has 18 residues. CDR3 nucleotide sequence: TGTGCAAGTCGCTTACCTGGACTAGCGGGAGTCTCGTGGAATGAGCAGTTCTTC. Translating it yields CASRLPGLAGVSWNEQFF.

The chain links TRBV6-5 to TRBJ2-2, with a tentative D call TRBD1 (5 bases). This CDR3 is 13 amino acids long. V was trimmed by 4 bases and J by 7 bases, leaving 10 bases between them. In germline, CDR1 is MNHEY, CDR2 SVGAGI. CDR3 protein: CASSWGGVGELFF. CDR3 nucleotide sequence: TGTGCCAGCAGTTGGGGCGGTGTCGGGGAGCTGTTTTTT.

This clone occurred a few times. V and J are TRBV6-6 and TRBJ1-1, with 9 bases that match TRBD1. CDR1 is MNHNY, CDR2 SVGAGI, per germline (reference sequence). The CDR3 extends over 13 amino acids. V gave up 7 bases and J gave up 4 bases; unmatched junction bases: 4. CDR3 coding DNA: TGTGCCAGCACCAAGGACAGGGGCACTGAAGCTTTCTTT. This codes for CASTKDRGTEAFF.

The CDR3 DNA reads TGTGCCAGCAGTTCCCTGGGCGCGGTTTCTGGAAACACCATATATTTT. Translation gives CASSSLGAVSGNTIYF. The chain links TRBV7-9 to TRBJ1-3; D not resolved. Trimming shortened V by 6 bases and J by 1 base, and 16 bases separated the two germline ends. CDR1 is SEHNR and CDR2 is FQNEAQ in the germline V gene (reference sequence). The CDR3 runs 16 residues.

The genes are TRBV5-6 and TRBJ2-4; D perhaps matches TRBD2 (5 bases). CDR1 is SGHDT and CDR2 is YYEEEE in the germline V gene. CDR3 length equals 13 residues. The ends were cut back, 6 bases at V and 8 bases at J, with 15 bases in the middle. The CDR3 sequence is CASTIRGSDIQYF. CDR3 DNA sequence: TGTGCCAGCACCATCCGGGGATCGGACATTCAGTACTTC. The full variable domain, rest sourced from reference TRBV5-6 and TRBJ2-4, is DAGVTQSPTHLIKTRGQQVTLRCSPKSGHDTVSWYQQALGQGPQFIFQYYEEEERQRGNFPDRFSGHQFPNYSSELNVNALLLGDSALYLCASTIRGSDIQYFGAGTRLSVL.

The chain combines TRBV7-2 with TRBJ2-6; perhaps TRBD2 as D (6 bases). The germline V and J ends were trimmed by 5 bases and 0 bases, with 17 bases remaining between them. CDR1 and CDR2 from the germline V gene are SGHTA and FQGNSA. This CDR3 comprises 18 residues. CDR3 sequence (DNA): TGTGCCAGCAGCCAGGAGGGACCGTGGAACTCTGGGGCCAACGTCCTGACTTTC. Its protein is CASSQEGPWNSGANVLTF.

V is TRBV7-2 and J is TRBJ2-5, with a possible D match to TRBD2 (7 bases). The CDR3 consists of 15 residues. Germline V gene lookup returns CDR1 SGHTA and CDR2 FQGNSA. Trimming took off 5 bases at V and 0 bases at J, with 13 bases between the two ends. DNA of the CDR3: TGTGCCAGCAGCGGTTGGGGGGGCAACCAAGAGACCCAGTACTTC. The encoded protein is CASSGWGGNQETQYF.

This clone was observed a few times. The V call is TRBV5-4, the J call TRBJ2-5; weak D call: TRBD2 (6 bases). The germline V and J ends were trimmed by 3 bases and 2 bases, with 11 bases remaining between them. Per germline, CDR1 SGHNT and CDR2 YYREEE (reference sequence). CDR3 size: 14 residues. CDR3 amino acids: CASSSRDLQETQYF. The CDR3 coding sequence is TGTGCCAGCAGCTCCCGGGACTTGCAAGAGACCCAGTACTTC.

This clone was seen just once. The chain couples TRBV28 to TRBJ2-7; 7 bases align to TRBD1. Germline-derived CDR1 and CDR2 are MDHEN and SYDVKM. The CDR3 totals 16 residues. With 3 bases clipped from V and 0 bases from J, the junction kept 8 bases outside the gene matches. CDR3 sequence: CASSFTLRDSSYEQYF. CDR3 sequence (DNA): TGTGCCAGCAGTTTCACACTCCGGGACAGCTCCTACGAGCAGTACTTC.

The CDR3 protein is CASSLAVFQPAEAFF. For the CDR3, the DNA is TGTGCCAGCAGCTTAGCTGTTTTCCAACCGGCTGAAGCTTTCTTT. The V call is TRBV7-2, the J call TRBJ1-1; D ambiguous. Germline V gives CDR1 SGHTA, CDR2 FQGNSA. The CDR3 contains 15 residues. V lost 0 bases to trimming and J lost 6 bases, with 14 bases between them.

As regards this clone: Different DNA sequences within this sample yield the same CDR3. The chain employs TRBV7-2 and TRBJ2-3; no clear D. The germline CDR1 and CDR2 sequences are SGHTA and FQGNSA. V was clipped by 3 bases and J by 6 bases, with 7 bases between them. This CDR3 contains 12 residues. The CDR3 DNA follows: TGTGCCAGCAGCTTTGGAGCGGATACGCAGTATTTT. This codes for CASSFGADTQYF.

The J gene is TRBJ2-7, the V gene TRBV6-5, with D possibly being TRBD1 (5 bases). The CDR3 is 14 residues long. The V end lost 5 bases, the J end lost 0 bases, and 11 bases lay between the germline ends. Germline V gene lookup returns CDR1 MNHEY and CDR2 SVGAGI. CDR3: CASSRTSSSYEQYF. The CDR3 DNA reads TGTGCCAGCAGTCGGACATCTAGCTCCTACGAGCAGTACTTC.

The rearrangement joins TRBV27 to TRBJ1-2; TRBD1 agrees at 10 bases. The CDR3 extends over 13 amino acids. Trimming at V came to 8 bases and at J to 6 bases, leaving 6 bases not matched to a gene. Per germline, CDR1 MNHEY and CDR2 SMNVEV (reference sequence). The CDR3: CASSGQGKHGYTF. DNA for the CDR3: TGTGCCAGCTCGGGACAGGGGAAGCATGGCTACACCTTC.

The chain uses TRBV9 and TRBJ1-3, with TRBD1 matching 8 bases. CDR3 size: 17 residues. V was pared by 2 bases and J by 0 bases, with 7 bases of the junction left unmatched. The germline V gene encodes CDR1 SGDLS and CDR2 YYNGEE. The CDR3 loop is CASSVSTGAFSGNTIYF. CDR3 sequence (DNA): TGTGCCAGCAGCGTCTCGACAGGGGCCTTCTCTGGAAACACCATATATTTT.

The V and J genes are TRBV7-9 and TRBJ2-5; TRBD1 matches at 7 bases. The J segment lost 5 bases and the V segment lost 5 bases, leaving 8 bases of the junction unmatched. The CDR3 totals 14 residues. Looked up from germline, CDR1 is SEHNR and CDR2 is FQNEAQ (reference sequence). CDR3 sequence (DNA): TGTGCCAGCAGCACCTCGGGGACAGACGAGACCCAGTACTTC. It codes for CASSTSGTDETQYF. The full variable domain, completed using reference TRBV7-9 and TRBJ2-5, is DTGVSQNPRHKITKRGQNVTFRCDPISEHNRLYWYRQTLGQGPEFLTYFQNEAQLEKSRLLSDRFSAERPKGSFSTLEIQRTEQGDSAMYLCASSTSGTDETQYFGPGTRLLVL.

The V call is TRBV28, the J call TRBJ2-1; 8 bases map to TRBD2. The ends lost 6 bases at V and 7 bases at J; junction bases unmatched: 14. The germline CDR1 and CDR2 sequences are MDHEN and SYDVKM. The CDR3 length is 16 residues. CDR3 bases: TGTGCCAGCAGCGACTCAACCGGGACTAGTCTTAATGAGCAGTTCTTC. This translates into CASSDSTGTSLNEQFF.

The V and J genes are TRBV2 and TRBJ1-6; no clear D. The germline V gene encodes CDR1 SNHLY and CDR2 FYNNEI. The CDR3 contains 13 residues. Trimming removed 8 bases at V and 9 bases at J, with 14 bases between. The CDR3 nucleotides read TGTGCCAGCGTTACGGGCTCCTTTTCACCCCTCCACTTT. Protein sequence: CASVTGSFSPLHF.